This T cell receptor (beta chain) was recorded in a study of response to subunit inactivated influenza vaccine. The study's findings and limits: Few additional T cells are recruited per seasonal influenza vaccination, authors suggested.

TCRdb itself ran the RT-PCR reads through MiXCR, one entry per CDR3 protein. The sample shows 500,000 to 600,000 distinct CDR3 sequences, about 14% of them seen only once. CDR1 is SGDLS, CDR2 YYNGEE, per germline. CDR3 length equals 15 residues. V shed 5 bases and J shed 0 bases, with 12 bases lying between them. Points on this clonotype: Its matching antigen is unknown.

Sequenced material: PBMCs from blood, taken approximately 13 days after vaccination. The rearrangement links TRBV9 to TRBJ2-1; no definite D call. This sequence originates from a man over 45 who received an inactivated influenza vaccine. The chain's CDR3 is CASSRTQSSYNEQFF. The CDR3 nucleotides read TGTGCCAGCAGTCGAACGCAGAGCTCCTACAATGAGCAGTTCTTC.